This TCR beta chain emerged from a study of blood T cell repertoires in COVID-19. The CDR3 length is 14 residues. CDR1 is MNHEY and CDR2 is SMNVEV in the germline V gene (reference sequence). V was clipped by 0 bases and J by 6 bases, with 11 bases between them. Some clones are missing from TCRdb's copy, which holds only in-frame ones; the method was immunoSEQ multiplex PCR. The table lists approximately 110,000 clones, approximately 80% of them singletons. The rearrangement links TRBV27 to TRBJ1-2, with D unresolved. This clonotype was sampled from a woman of 80 years or more with acute or convalescent COVID-19. The sequenced sample consisted of peripheral blood. The CDR3 coding sequence is TGTGCCAGCAGTTTATCCCCCGCGCCCCATGGCTACACCTTC. Its protein product is CASSLSPAPHGYTF.